This T cell receptor (beta chain) originates from a study of early T cells in non-severe SARS-CoV-2 infection. A single record per CDR3 protein comes from TCRdb applying MiXCR to the 5' RACE reads. The sample lists 26,000 or so distinct CDR3 sequences; approximately 5% were seen once. V was cut by 0 bases and J by 0 bases, with 6 bases left in between. The CDR3 sequence is 15 residues long. Germline loops: CDR1 KGHSH, CDR2 LQKENI. Many counts were recorded for this clonotype. The source of this sequence is an adult who was a healthcare worker with PCR-confirmed SARS-CoV-2 infection or an uninfected control (not recorded which). The V gene is TRBV18, the J gene TRBJ1-3; D not resolved. Material for sequencing was whole blood. In nucleotides, the CDR3 is TGTGCCAGCTCACCACCACCGAGCTCTGGAAACACCATATATTTT. It yields the protein CASSPPPSSGNTIYF.